The TCR beta chain under discussion was sequenced for a study of T-cell memory formation after mild COVID-19. General study findings and limits: That cross-reactive memory joined was suggested by some responding clones appearing in pre-infection memory. For contracting clones, CD4+ ones sat mainly in CM and EM, CD8+ in EMRA. From day 15 to 85, contracting clones were balanced between CD4 and CD8, whereas later expanders leaned toward CD4+.

Unmatched junction bases numbered 3, after V lost 6 bases and J lost 3 bases. The CDR3 totals 13 residues. Employing constant-segment primers, 5'RACE generated TCR alpha and TCR beta cDNA libraries bearing sample barcodes and UMIs. TCRdb independently ran MiXCR on the 5' RACE reads; one entry per CDR3 protein. The data hold around 300,000 distinct CDR3 sequences, with roughly 15% observed a single time. To note about this clonotype: The antigen is not known.

The TCR comes from a man in his late teens or twenties who had mild COVID-19 (a few samples of this study predate the infection). Cell type and time point are not known. The chain employs TRBV12-3 or TRBV12-4 and TRBJ2-5; the match to TRBD2 covers 8 bases. The sequencing input was PBMCs or a T cell subset sorted from them (not recorded which). DNA of the CDR3: TGTGCCAGCAGCGGGGGGGCCGAAGAGACCCAGTACTTC. Amino acids: CASSGGAEETQYF.